This T cell receptor (beta chain) is from a study of radiotherapy plus CTLA-4 blockade in lung cancer. Study at large: Objective responses arose in 15% to 20% of patients, and 31% experienced disease control. Overall study findings and caveats: In blood, TCR clones derived from the tumor expanded after radiotherapy plus ipilimumab. Alongside interferon-beta, early blood T cell clone dynamics were reportedly the best predictor of response.

TCRdb keeps only in-frame clones here, not all; method: immunoSEQ multiplex PCR. Here the sample spans tens of thousands of clones, 76% being singletons. Points on this clone: As yet, its antigen is unknown.

Focal radiation plus CTLA-4 blockade with ipilimumab was administered to patients who had chemo-refractory metastatic non-small-cell lung cancer. The sequence was collected from a human donor with non-small cell lung cancer who had a complete response to radiotherapy plus ipilimumab. This sample comprised peripheral blood, obtained from a patient treated with radiotherapy plus ipilimumab.

CDR3 DNA: TGCAGTGCTAGCTTCAGGGATACGCAGTATTTT. Amino acids: CSASFRDTQYF. The chain combines TRBV20-1 with TRBJ2-3; D is unresolved. The V end was cut by 3 bases, the J end by 6 bases, with 7 bases between. The CDR3 covers 11 residues. The germline gives CDR1 DFQATT, CDR2 SNEGSKA (reference sequence).